There are many counts of the clone carrying this T cell receptor beta chain. Amplified TCR beta CDR3 regions derived from RNA transcripts. HTBI primers drove first-round RT-PCR of the TCR CDR3. Each CDR3 protein is one row after TCRdb ran MiXCR on the multiplex PCR reads. Of some 490,000 distinct CDR3 sequences in the sample, under 25% were seen once. Ophthalmopathy patients had moderate-to-severe active disease, CAS ≥3, NOSPECS ≥4, and disease duration under 3 months. The source of the sample is a study of T cells in Graves' hyperthyroidism and ophthalmopathy. Overall study context: Peripheral blood collection took place at initial diagnosis, before any treatment.

CDR3 size: 13 residues. Germline values: CDR1 KGHSH, CDR2 LQKENI. Deletions cut 8 bases from V and 4 bases from J, with 12 bases between. Sequenced sample: blood. The sequence came from a woman between 70 and 85 years old with Graves' ophthalmopathy. The chain uses TRBV18 and TRBJ1-5, with a tentative D call TRBD1 (5 bases). The CDR3 DNA sequence: TGTGCCAGCAGCCCCGACAGAAATCAGCCCCAGCATTTT. Translated: CASSPDRNQPQHF.